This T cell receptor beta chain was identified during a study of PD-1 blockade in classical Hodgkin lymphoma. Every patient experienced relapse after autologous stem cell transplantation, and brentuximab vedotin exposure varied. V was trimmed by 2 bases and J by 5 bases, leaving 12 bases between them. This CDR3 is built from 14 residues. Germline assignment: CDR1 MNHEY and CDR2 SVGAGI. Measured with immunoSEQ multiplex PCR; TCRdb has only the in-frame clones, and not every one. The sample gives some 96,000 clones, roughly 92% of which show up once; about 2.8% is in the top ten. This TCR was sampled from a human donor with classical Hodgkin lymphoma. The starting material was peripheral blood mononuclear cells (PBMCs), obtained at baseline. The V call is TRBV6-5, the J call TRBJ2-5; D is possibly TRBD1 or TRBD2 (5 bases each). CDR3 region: CASSYRDPRETQYF. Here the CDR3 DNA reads TGTGCCAGCAGTTACAGGGACCCCCGGGAGACCCAGTACTTC.